This T cell receptor beta chain was documented in a study of HIV-infected children after antiretroviral therapy interruption. Study background: Weeks 0, 12, interruption end (24 or 48), and about 3 years post-study gave interruption-arm samples. Samples from the continuous-treatment group were taken at weeks 0, 48 and 150. Study conclusions and caveats: Naive CD4+ Gini coefficient rose by interruption end, suggesting clonal expansion.

This sample's treatment: PENTA 11 planned treatment interruption arm or continuous ART arm. CDR1 and CDR2 (germline): DFQATT, SNEGSKA (reference sequence). CDR3 length equals 12 residues. V lost 3 bases, J lost 7 bases, and 5 bases stayed unmatched. Unique molecular identifiers were included in an RNA-based 3' RACE TCR library. TCRdb reprocessed the 3' RACE reads with MiXCR, giving one entry per CDR3 protein. The table records 90,000 or so distinct CDR3 sequences, about 7% of them present only once. This clonotype counts as medium-sized. Its antigen is as yet unknown. The genes are TRBV20-1 and TRBJ1-1, with TRBD1 matching over 7 bases. The clonotype was recovered from a pool of human donors with HIV. The sequencing used CD45RA+ CD4+ T cells from PBMCs, pooled from several time points, collected from a donor given antiretroviral therapy, either interrupted or continuous. As to subset: naive CD4+ CD45RA+ CD45RO- T cells. CDR3 in amino acids: CSASGGQIEAFF. The CDR3 bases are TGCAGTGCTAGTGGGGGACAGATTGAAGCTTTCTTT.